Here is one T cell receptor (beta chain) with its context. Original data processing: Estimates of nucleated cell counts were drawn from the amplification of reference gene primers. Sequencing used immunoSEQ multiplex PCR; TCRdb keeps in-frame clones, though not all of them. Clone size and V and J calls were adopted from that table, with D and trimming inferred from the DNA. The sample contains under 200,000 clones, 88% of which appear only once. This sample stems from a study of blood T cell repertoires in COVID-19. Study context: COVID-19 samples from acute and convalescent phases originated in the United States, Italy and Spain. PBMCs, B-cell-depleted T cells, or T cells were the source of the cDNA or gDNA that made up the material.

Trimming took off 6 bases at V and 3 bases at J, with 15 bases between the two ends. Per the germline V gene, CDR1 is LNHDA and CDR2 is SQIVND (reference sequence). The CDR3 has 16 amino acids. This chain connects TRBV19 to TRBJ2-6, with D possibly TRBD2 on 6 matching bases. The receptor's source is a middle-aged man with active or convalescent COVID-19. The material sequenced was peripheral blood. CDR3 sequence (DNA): TGTGCCAGTAGCCCGAGCGGCGGGGTTGGGGCCAACGTCCTGACTTTC. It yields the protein CASSPSGGVGANVLTF.